This T cell receptor beta chain was observed in a study of blood T cell repertoires in COVID-19. Across the study: The study drew acute and convalescent COVID-19 samples from the United States, Italy and Spain. The analysed material was cDNA or gDNA that came from T cells, B-cell-depleted T cells, or PBMCs.

In the original analysis: Amplifying reference gene primers gave estimates of nucleated cell counts. Assay: immunoSEQ multiplex PCR; the TCRdb copy retains only in-frame clones and omits some. V and J calls and clone size are copied from that table; D and trimming were computed from the DNA. The sample lists approximately 200,000 clones; 86% were seen once. This TCR came from a woman in her 30s with active or convalescent COVID-19. The sequenced sample was peripheral blood.

CDR3 sequence (DNA): TGTGCCAGCAGTTTATATCAGGGTTATGATTCACCCCTCCACTTT. As protein: CASSLYQGYDSPLHF. The rearrangement uses TRBV27 and TRBJ1-6, with D possibly TRBD1 on 5 matching bases. Germline V lookup: CDR1 MNHEY, CDR2 SMNVEV (reference sequence). The CDR3 is 15 amino acids. V gave up 1 base and J gave up 8 bases, with 12 bases separating them.